The clone carrying this TCR beta chain was seen only a few times. The source of the sample is a study of PD-1 blockade in classical Hodgkin lymphoma. V was clipped by 0 bases and J by 6 bases, with 15 bases between them. This CDR3 spans 17 amino acids. From germline, CDR1 is LGHNA and CDR2 YSLEER. Method: immunoSEQ multiplex PCR; TCRdb's copy keeps in-frame clones and lacks some. In the table there are around 13,000 clones, about 83% of which are singletons. In every patient, relapse followed autologous stem cell transplantation, while exposure to brentuximab vedotin differed. This sequence originates from a human donor with classical Hodgkin lymphoma. The starting material was peripheral blood mononuclear cells (PBMCs), obtained at baseline. The chain uses TRBV4-3 and TRBJ1-6; a possible D gene is TRBD1 (6 bases). CDR3 DNA: TGCGCCAGCAGCCAAGACCCAGGGGACCTCTTTAATTCACCCCTCCACTTT. Encoded protein: CASSQDPGDLFNSPLHF.